Described below is a single T cell receptor (beta chain) sequence and its context. Its antigen is undetermined. This was the immunoSEQ v3.0 assay at survey level. Profiling relied on immunoSEQ multiplex PCR, and the TCRdb table lists in-frame clones only, not all of them. The sample yields approximately 12,000 clones, roughly 80% seen once. This entry comes from a study of long-term antiretroviral therapy in people with HIV. Study-level results: Sampling of blood ran from about 2003 to 2018, and older ART regimens were possibly in use.

Per individual, the PBMC samples numbered at least one pre-ART and at least two post-ART. Only United States sites treated participants with HIV. The germline gives CDR1 MGHRA, CDR2 YSYEKL. The V end lost 3 bases, the J end lost 0 bases, and 20 bases lay between the germline ends. This CDR3 has 18 amino acids. The chain joins TRBV4-1 to TRBJ1-1; D perhaps matches TRBD1 (6 bases). The TCR comes from a man aged 50-59 years with HIV. Sequences were derived from unsorted PBMCs, sampled around 8 years after starting antiretroviral therapy. CDR3 sequence: CASSHDHRQVGVNTEAFF. CDR3 nucleotide sequence: TGCGCCAGCAGCCACGACCACAGACAGGTAGGAGTGAACACTGAAGCTTTCTTT.